This T cell receptor beta chain was captured in a study of beta chain features in type 1 diabetes. Germline-derived CDR1 and CDR2 are SGHRS and YFSETQ. Trimming at V came to 1 base and at J to 6 bases, leaving 10 bases not matched to a gene. The CDR3 runs to 16 residues. Sequencing targeted expressed TCRB transcripts, as all isolated RNA had been reverse transcribed. Clones were sequenced by immunoSEQ multiplex PCR, and TCRdb holds only the in-frame ones, with some missing. This sample has about 140,000 clones, with roughly 10% found just once. The gene calls are TRBV5-1 and TRBJ1-1; 9 bases are a match to TRBD1. The source of this sequence is a middle-aged woman in good health. Sequencing was done on a sample of central memory CD4+ T cells from blood. CDR3: CASSLTPTGGISEAFF. CDR3 in DNA: TGCGCCAGCAGCTTGACCCCGACAGGGGGAATCTCTGAAGCTTTCTTT.